These 14 T cell receptor beta chains were sequenced from one sample in a study of blood T cell repertoires in COVID-19. The method was immunoSEQ multiplex PCR; TCRdb's version includes in-frame clones alone and lacks a portion of them. Of 220,000 or so clones detected, around 81% appear once; the ten largest clones hold 3% to 3.5%. The sequencing input was peripheral blood. These receptors all stem from a woman younger than 45 who had recovered from COVID-19.

The chain couples TRBV7-3 to TRBJ1-1; 9 bases map to TRBD1. The CDR3 extends over 15 amino acids. The junction had 4 bases not matched to a gene; V was cut back by 1 base and J by 4 bases. Germline V gives CDR1 SGHTA, CDR2 FQGTGA. CDR3 amino acids: CASSLSGQGTTEAFF. The DNA for the CDR3 is TGTGCCAGCAGCTTAAGCGGACAGGGGACCACTGAAGCTTTCTTT.

J is TRBJ2-1 and V is TRBV28; 9 bases agree with TRBD1. Unmatched junction bases numbered 3, after V lost 6 bases and J lost 6 bases. The CDR3 totals 13 residues. Germline-derived CDR1 and CDR2 are MDHEN and SYDVKM. CDR3 sequence (DNA): TGTGCCAGCAGGGACAGGGGCTCCAATGAGCAGTTCTTC. Translation: CASRDRGSNEQFF.

V and J are TRBV27 and TRBJ2-7; no definite D call. V lost 6 bases to trimming and J lost 5 bases, with 20 bases between them. The CDR3 covers 15 residues. The germline CDR1 and CDR2 sequences are MNHEY and SMNVEV (reference sequence). The CDR3 DNA sequence: TGTGCCAGCAGAGCTCTCGACACAGTTTTTCACGAGCAGTACTTC. Translated, it gives CASRALDTVFHEQYF.

The table lists this clone with many counts. The rearrangement uses TRBV6-5 and TRBJ1-5; tentative D call: TRBD1 (5 bases). There are 15 residues in the CDR3. CDR1 is MNHEY, CDR2 SVGAGI, per germline. Trimming removed 0 bases from V and 6 bases from J, with 12 bases in between. The CDR3 sequence: CASSYSGGVGQPQHF. DNA of the CDR3: TGTGCCAGCAGTTACTCCGGGGGGGTCGGTCAGCCCCAGCATTTT.

This rearrangement joins TRBV7-9 to TRBJ2-7; the match to TRBD1 covers 7 bases. The trim removed 5 bases at V and 5 bases at J, leaving 12 bases unmatched. CDR1 SEHNR and CDR2 FQNEAQ come from the germline V gene (reference sequence). This CDR3 comprises 15 residues. This CDR3 reads CASSDPARGGHEQYF. The CDR3 bases are TGTGCCAGCAGCGATCCGGCCCGAGGGGGCCACGAGCAGTACTTC.

The sample holds one count of this clone. This rearrangement joins TRBV19 to TRBJ2-1; TRBD2 matches 7 bases. Germline V CDR1 and CDR2: LNHDA, SQIVND (reference sequence). The CDR3 runs 15 residues. CDR3 amino acids: CADYGSGISYNEQFF. CDR3 sequence (DNA): TGTGCGGATTACGGGAGCGGGATTTCCTACAATGAGCAGTTCTTC.

The CDR3 DNA reads TGTGCCAGCTCACCACCGCAGGGGCTCCAAGAGACCCAGTACTTC. It encodes CASSPPQGLQETQYF. This sequence joins TRBV18 and TRBJ2-5, with D maybe TRBD1 (6 bases). Germline V gives CDR1 KGHSH, CDR2 LQKENI. V shed 0 bases and J shed 1 base, with 9 bases lying between them. CDR3 length equals 15 residues.

This chain joins TRBV10-1 and TRBJ2-7; D gene unclear. The CDR3 totals 11 residues. The germline V gene has CDR1 WNHNN and CDR2 SYGVQD (reference sequence). The V end was cut by 8 bases, the J end by 9 bases, with 14 bases between. The CDR3 reads CASVPPSGQYF. In nucleotides, the CDR3 is TGCGCCAGCGTCCCCCCGAGTGGGCAGTACTTC.

The CDR3 here is CASSLQGRDTEAFF. The CDR3 DNA reads TGTGCCAGCTCCCTACAGGGACGGGACACTGAAGCTTTCTTT. The chain links TRBV18 to TRBJ1-1; D may be TRBD1 (6 bases). CDR1 is KGHSH, CDR2 LQKENI, per germline. The CDR3 has 14 amino acids. Between the trimmed V and J ends, which lost 6 bases and 3 bases, there was a span of 14 bases. Supplemented by reference TRBV18 and TRBJ1-1, the full variable domain reads NAGVMQNPRHLVRRRGQEARLRCSPMKGHSHVYWYRQLPEEGLKFMVYLQKENIIDESGMPKERFSAEFPKEGPSILRIQQVVRGDSAAYFCASSLQGRDTEAFFGQGTRLTVV.

This chain connects TRBV5-1 to TRBJ1-1, with D unclear. The CDR3 contains 15 residues. Germline V gene sequence: CDR1 SGHRS, CDR2 YFSETQ. V shed 1 base and J shed 0 bases, with 10 bases lying between them. CDR3 nucleotides: TGCGCCAGCAGCTTGAGGTCCGGGATGAACACTGAAGCTTTCTTT. It encodes CASSLRSGMNTEAFF.

The chain employs TRBV23-1 and TRBJ2-7; 15 bases agree with TRBD2. TRBV23-1 is identified as an open reading frame with a role that is uncertain. V shed 7 bases and J 2 bases; nucleotides not matched to a gene: 15. This CDR3 spans 19 amino acids. The CDR3 DNA reads TGCGCCAGCACCCGGGAGGACACGGGACTAGCGGGAGGCCCCTACGAGCAGTACTTC. This sequence encodes CASTREDTGLAGGPYEQYF.

V gene TRBV7-9 combines with J gene TRBJ2-7; 8 positions agree with TRBD1. The CDR3 extends over 14 amino acids. Germline V lookup: CDR1 SEHNR, CDR2 FQNEAQ (reference sequence). The V gene end was trimmed by 5 bases and the J gene end by 2 bases; junction bases not matched to a gene: 5. Here the CDR3 reads CASSGQGGAYEQYF. The CDR3 region has the DNA TGTGCCAGCAGCGGACAGGGTGGAGCCTACGAGCAGTACTTC.

The rearrangement uses TRBV29-1 and TRBJ1-3; D remains unclear. Trimming took 4 bases from V and 0 from J, leaving 4 bases between them. CDR1 and CDR2 (germline): SQVTM, ANQGSEA. The CDR3 runs 12 residues. CDR3 sequence: CSVGVSGNTIYF. CDR3 sequence (DNA): TGCAGCGTTGGCGTCTCTGGAAACACCATATATTTT.

The rearrangement links TRBV29-1 to TRBJ2-3, with TRBD1 identical over 7 bases. Germline assignment: CDR1 SQVTM and CDR2 ANQGSEA. The CDR3 runs 15 residues. V shed 8 bases, J shed 1 base, and the junction held 12 bases outside the gene matches. This CDR3 is CSTTEGAGGTDTQYF. In DNA form, the CDR3 reads TGCAGCACAACAGAGGGGGCAGGGGGCACAGATACGCAGTATTTT.